The 10 T cell receptor beta chains below come from one sample, sequenced in a study of T-cell reconstitution after alpha-beta-depleted transplantation in children. The authors prepared the TCRbeta library with unique molecular identifiers. TCRdb independently ran MiXCR on the PCR reads; one entry per CDR3 protein. The repertoire has about 110,000 distinct CDR3 sequences, almost 6.5% of them found once; the top ten carry 23%. Sequenced here: PBMCs, mostly from graft donor cells, sampled 360 days after TCRalphabeta/CD19-depleted stem cell transplant. The receptors shown here come from a male patient aged 2 to 10 who had a stem cell transplant for acute lymphoblastic leukemia, so the T cells may come from the graft donor.

This clonotype has only a few counts. The rearrangement links TRBV5-4 to TRBJ1-6, with D unclear. The ends were cut back, 0 bases at V and 0 bases at J, with 13 bases in the middle. This CDR3 comprises 18 residues. Looked up from germline, CDR1 is SGHNT and CDR2 is YYREEE (reference sequence). CDR3: CASSLVAVGSSYNSPLHF. For the CDR3, the DNA is TGTGCCAGCAGCTTGGTGGCGGTTGGGAGCTCCTATAATTCACCCCTCCACTTT.

This clonotype was seen many times. The CDR3 bases are TGTGCCACCAGTGATTTAGGTAGCAGGGAAGCTTTCTTT. Its protein product is CATSDLGSREAFF. The chain recombines TRBV24-1 with TRBJ1-1; D is uncertain. Deletions cut 1 base from V and 8 bases from J, with 10 bases between. Germline V gives CDR1 KGHDR, CDR2 SFDVKD. The CDR3 is made up of 13 amino acids.

This clonotype came up a few times. The chain links TRBV27 to TRBJ1-1; D is possibly TRBD1 (6 bases). Trimming left V 3 bases short and J 5 bases short, with 10 bases between. Germline V gives CDR1 MNHEY, CDR2 SMNVEV (reference sequence). The CDR3 spans 13 residues. The chain's CDR3 is CASSFRRGTEAFF. CDR3 in DNA: TGTGCCAGCAGTTTTCGGAGGGGGACTGAAGCTTTCTTT.

This clonotype was detected ten times or more. The CDR3 DNA is TGTGCCACCTCCACTCACAGGGGACACTATGGCTACACCTTC. Its translation: CATSTHRGHYGYTF. The gene calls are TRBV6-2 or TRBV6-3 and TRBJ1-2; 7 bases agree with TRBD1. The CDR3 has 14 amino acids. The V and J ends lost 10 bases and 3 bases, in that order; junction bases with no gene match: 11. Germline V gene sequence: CDR1 MNHEY, CDR2 SVGEGT.

The V gene is TRBV9, the J gene TRBJ1-2, with 7 bases matching TRBD1. V dropped 0 bases and J dropped 4; count of bases not matched to a gene: 12. This CDR3 is 17 amino acids long. Germline V gene data show CDR1 as SGDLS and CDR2 as YYNGEE. Here the CDR3 reads CASSVGPGGQSRYGYTF. The CDR3 DNA reads TGTGCCAGCAGCGTAGGACCTGGGGGACAGAGCCGCTATGGCTACACCTTC.

This clonotype was counted many times. The rearrangement joins TRBV3-1 to TRBJ2-7, with no clear D. There are 18 residues in the CDR3. Trimming left V 1 base short and J 0 bases short, with 19 bases between. The germline gives CDR1 LGHDT, CDR2 YNNKEL (reference sequence). DNA for the CDR3: TGTGCCAGCAGCCAAGGTCTCCCTAAGAGGCGGAGCTCCTACGAGCAGTACTTC. Its translation: CASSQGLPKRRSSYEQYF.

Comment on this clonotype: This may be a read error: a much more frequent sequence differs by one nucleotide. The chain uses TRBV15 and TRBJ2-3; 10 bases match TRBD2. The germline V gene encodes CDR1 LNHNV and CDR2 YYDKDF (reference sequence). CDR3 length equals 16 residues. The CDR3 protein is CPTSRVLAGVGDTQYF. DNA for the CDR3: TGTCCCACCAGCAGAGTTCTAGCGGGAGTGGGAGATACGCAGTATTTT. Using reference TRBV15 and TRBJ2-3 for the parts outside the CDR3, the full variable domain is DAMVIQNPRYQVTQFGKPVTLSCSQTLNHNVMYWYQQKSSQAPKLLFHYYDKDFNNEADTPDNFQSRRPNTSFCFLDIRSPGLGDTAMYLCPTSRVLAGVGDTQYFGPGTRLTVL.

This clonotype was counted only a few times. The chain has TRBV7-6 and TRBJ2-7; D possibly uses TRBD1 or TRBD2 (5 bases each). Germline V gene lookup returns CDR1 SGHVS and CDR2 FNYEAQ. CDR3 length equals 17 residues. The V end was cut by 5 bases, the J end by 2 bases, with 22 bases between. In DNA form, the CDR3 reads TGTGCCAGCAGCCGTTATTCCCCGGGACCCAATCCCTACGAGCAGTACTTC. Translated: CASSRYSPGPNPYEQYF.

This clonotype showed up many times. The chain employs TRBV12-3 or TRBV12-4 and TRBJ2-1; D not certain. The CDR3 runs to 12 residues. Deletions cut 8 bases from V and 0 bases from J, with 5 bases between. The CDR3 is CASLSSYNEQFF. The CDR3 nucleotides are TGTGCCAGCTTGAGCTCCTACAATGAGCAGTTCTTC.

This clonotype was recorded at least ten times. J is TRBJ1-5 and V is TRBV29-1; 9 bases fit TRBD1. The CDR3 has 14 residues. Germline V gives CDR1 SQVTM, CDR2 ANQGSEA. J was trimmed by 6 bases and V by 8 bases; bases with no gene match: 11. CDR3 residues: CSPLRTGEGQPQHF. The CDR3, as DNA: TGCAGCCCCCTAAGGACAGGGGAGGGTCAGCCCCAGCATTTT.